These T cell receptor beta chains were read from a single sample in a study of spatial heterogeneity in lung cancer. MiXCR, run by TCRdb on the 5' RACE reads, gives a single entry per CDR3 protein. The sample lists approximately 7,100 distinct CDR3 sequences, around 4% occurring once. The sequencing used normal lung tissue next to the tumor, collected at surgery. All receptors come from a female donor with early-stage non-small cell lung cancer. CDR3s include the opening cysteine and the closing phenylalanine or tryptophan.

J | V | CDR3
TRBJ1-1 | TRBV27 | CASSLIAGATEAFF
TRBJ1-4 | TRBV28 | CASRTGSEKLFF
TRBJ1-1 | TRBV5-1 | CASSLDTVGTGVAFF
TRBJ2-5 | TRBV7-9 | CASSFDRVAETQYF
TRBJ1-1 | TRBV5-1 | CASSLGTTIEAFF
TRBJ2-3 | TRBV5-1 | CASSLRGMGTDTQYF
TRBJ1-5 | TRBV5-5 | CASSLGDSTYNQPQHF
TRBJ2-3 | TRBV5-1 | CASSLALAGTDTQYF
TRBJ1-4 | TRBV7-9 | CASSPIQGGYEKLFF
TRBJ2-3 | TRBV27 | CASSLSGRTDTQYF
TRBJ2-7 | TRBV20-1 | CSARGPLGSEQYF
TRBJ2-7 | TRBV7-6 | CASSLAGDEQYF
TRBJ2-1 | TRBV30 | CAWSVGTGTGSYNEQFF
TRBJ2-5 | TRBV11-1 | CASSLLTSGETQYF
TRBJ1-5 | TRBV28 | CASSSGQGRAGRNQPQHF
TRBJ2-3 | TRBV20-1 | CSASPTSGGAEDTQYF
TRBJ1-2 | TRBV7-9 | CASSRGQGGGYTF
TRBJ2-7 | TRBV5-1 | CASSVRPPGLDNEQYF
TRBJ1-5 | TRBV12-3/TRBV12-4 | CASSPTGGGQPQHF
TRBJ1-1 | TRBV7-2 | CASTLSVMDTEAFF
TRBJ2-5 | TRBV5-1 | CASSSQRGVETQYF
TRBJ1-2 | TRBV4-3 | CASSPGRGTGNYGYTF
TRBJ1-5 | TRBV12-3/TRBV12-4 | CASSLGVQPQHF
TRBJ1-1 | TRBV2 | CASRGDGNTEAFF
TRBJ2-6 | TRBV10-3 | CAISGTAGANVLTF
TRBJ2-1 | TRBV6-6 | CASTRSLAGPEQFF
TRBJ1-2 | TRBV6-5 | CASSLLAGSGYGYTF
TRBJ2-2 | TRBV2 | CASSENRGRNTGELFF
TRBJ2-5 | TRBV28 | CASSSYSGGGGFRYF
TRBJ1-2 | TRBV28 | CASAAAGRPLVGYTF
TRBJ1-4 | TRBV7-3 | CASSSVPGERLFF
TRBJ1-5 | TRBV7-2 | CASSLDPGVNQPQHF
TRBJ1-5 | TRBV6-1 | CASTRGGQPQHF
TRBJ2-1 | TRBV7-3 | CASSLDNEQFF
TRBJ1-1 | TRBV3-1 | CASSTGQGSTEAFF
TRBJ2-5 | TRBV28 | CASRKPSGGGETQYF
TRBJ1-2 | TRBV15 | CATSRDTQAGGYTF
TRBJ2-3 | TRBV5-1 | CASSVMGQGTDTQYF
TRBJ1-1 | TRBV11-2 | CASSPTQVGEAFF
TRBJ2-3 | TRBV28 | CASSLRLDSGVSTDTQYF
TRBJ2-1 | TRBV7-9 | CASSLQTSGGNEQFF
TRBJ1-2 | TRBV7-2 | CASSYGTGGYGYTF
TRBJ2-5 | TRBV6-5 | CASSSPRGSSETQYF
TRBJ1-1 | TRBV11-2 | CASSFQDWNTEAFF
TRBJ2-7 | TRBV9 | CASSDRTGSSYEQYF
TRBJ1-5 | TRBV20-1 | CSTRARTLNQPQHF
TRBJ2-3 | TRBV5-4 | CAVTPRASGSTDTQYF
TRBJ2-2 | TRBV28 | CATHRELRANTGELFF
TRBJ2-5 | TRBV29-1 | CSVGAGGSGTGTQYF
TRBJ1-2 | TRBV7-3 | CASSQQANYGYTF
TRBJ1-5 | TRBV29-1 | CSVEIAGQGGQPQHF
TRBJ1-1 | TRBV7-9 | CASSLFFGQNTEAFF